These T cell receptor beta chains were read from a single sample in a study of shared clonotypes between healthy human individuals. TCRdb's copy holds only in-frame clones and misses some; the assay was immunoSEQ multiplex PCR. This sample yields hundreds of thousands of clones, of which around 96% are seen a single time; less than 0.12% belongs to the top ten. The sample was naive CD8+ T cells sorted from blood. The receptors derive from a woman in her 30s in good health. Each CDR3 is given with its conserved first and last residue. A D gene is named only where the DNA matches it firmly. Where a row states a size, it is once, few, many or the class of an expanded clone; other rows omit it.

D gene,V gene,J gene,clone size,CDR3 DNA,CDR3 protein
TRBD1,TRBV6-9,TRBJ2-7,NA,TGTGCCAGCAGTTACGACAGGGGCTACGAGCAGTACTTC,CASSYDRGYEQYF
NA,TRBV15,TRBJ2-7,NA,TGTGCCACCAGCAGAGATGTGGGAGACGAGCAGTACTTC,CATSRDVGDEQYF
TRBD2,TRBV28,TRBJ2-5,NA,TGTGCCAGCAGTCGACTAGCGGGAGGGGGAGAGACCCAGTACTTC,CASSRLAGGGETQYF
TRBD2,TRBV2,TRBJ2-7,NA,TGTGCCAGCAGTGAATCAGCGGGAGAGGTCGAGCAGTACTTC,CASSESAGEVEQYF
NA,TRBV5-6,TRBJ1-2,once,TGTGCCAGCAGGAGACCGGGACGAGTCTATGGCTACACCTTC,CASRRPGRVYGYTF
NA,TRBV9,TRBJ2-2,once,TGTGCCAGCAGCGACAGCGGGAACACCGGGGAGCTGTTTTTT,CASSDSGNTGELFF
TRBD2,TRBV27,TRBJ2-3,NA,TGTGCCAGCAGTTTACTCTTCGTTAGGACTAGCGGGAGTACGCAGTATTTT,CASSLLFVRTSGSTQYF
TRBD1,TRBV19,TRBJ1-5,NA,TGTGCCAGTCACCCCTCGACAGGGGTTCAGCCCCAGCATTTT,CASHPSTGVQPQHF
TRBD1,TRBV10-3,TRBJ1-1,NA,TGTGCCATCAGGGACCCGGGACAGCCCCTAGATAGGACTGAAGCTTTCTTT,CAIRDPGQPLDRTEAFF
TRBD1,TRBV27,TRBJ2-7,once,TGTGCCAGCAGTCACGGGACAGGGCCGTTCGTTGGCTACGAGCAGTACTTC,CASSHGTGPFVGYEQYF